This entry lists 30 T cell receptor beta chains sequenced from one sample in a study of blood T cell repertoires in COVID-19. Data came from immunoSEQ multiplex PCR; TCRdb stores just in-frame clones and leaves some out. The table records roughly 86,000 clones, around nine tenths of them present only once. Sequenced: peripheral blood. These TCRs come from a man aged 40-50 years with acute or convalescent COVID-19.

CDR3 region: CASSGGPREKLFF. The CDR3 bases are TGTGCCAGCAGCGGAGGGCCACGAGAAAAACTGTTTTTT. The chain has TRBV9 and TRBJ1-4; D is unclear. The ends were cut back, 3 bases at V and 8 bases at J, with 11 bases in the middle. The germline V gene encodes CDR1 SGDLS and CDR2 YYNGEE. This CDR3 is built from 13 residues.

The V gene is TRBV6-5, the J gene TRBJ2-1; a possible D gene is TRBD1 (6 bases). The CDR3 totals 15 residues. Trimming shortened V by 6 bases and J by 0 bases, and 12 bases separated the two germline ends. The germline CDR1 and CDR2 sequences are MNHEY and SVGAGI. The CDR3 nucleotides read TGTGCCAGCAGGCGGACAGAAAGCTCCTACAATGAGCAGTTCTTC. Protein sequence: CASRRTESSYNEQFF.

The sample holds one count of this clone. The chain has TRBV7-9 and TRBJ1-1; 8 bases match TRBD1. V gave up 5 bases and J gave up 1 base; unmatched junction bases: 6. CDR1 and CDR2 (germline): SEHNR, FQNEAQ (reference sequence). CDR3 length: 15 residues. Here the CDR3 DNA reads TGTGCCAGCAGCCAGGACAGGGCGGAGAACACTGAAGCTTTCTTT. Its translation is CASSQDRAENTEAFF.

V gene TRBV12-5 combines with J gene TRBJ2-7; TRBD2 aligns across 9 bases. Germline V gene data show CDR1 as LGHNT and CDR2 as FRNRAP. Trimming took 1 base from V and 4 from J; bases not matched to a gene: 5. CDR3 size: 15 residues. CDR3 coding DNA: TGTGCTAGTGGTTTGGGGGTAGCGGGAGTTTACGAGCAGTACTTC. Protein sequence: CASGLGVAGVYEQYF.

The rearrangement uses TRBV18 and TRBJ2-1; D remains ambiguous. The CDR3 totals 11 residues. The germline gives CDR1 KGHSH, CDR2 LQKENI. V gave up 8 bases and J gave up 5 bases, with 7 bases separating them. The DNA of the CDR3 is TGTGCCAGCAGTGAGAACAATGAGCAGTTCTTC. Amino acids: CASSENNEQFF.

This clone was observed once. The gene calls are TRBV3-1 (or the pseudogene TRBV3-2) and TRBJ2-2; the D gene is possibly TRBD2 (5 bases). V lost 1 base, J lost 1 base, and 7 bases lay in between. Germline V gives CDR1 LGHDT, CDR2 YNNKEL (reference sequence). The CDR3 spans 15 residues. The CDR3 reads CASSQARGNTGELFF. DNA for the CDR3: TGTGCCAGCAGCCAAGCACGGGGGAACACCGGGGAGCTGTTTTTT.

This clone was detected only a few times. V usage is TRBV3-1 (or the pseudogene TRBV3-2) and J usage is TRBJ2-1, with TRBD2 matching over 11 bases. The CDR3 covers 15 residues. CDR1 LGHDT and CDR2 YNNKEL come from the germline V gene (reference sequence). The V gene end was trimmed by 3 bases and the J gene end by 9 bases; junction bases not matched to a gene: 7. The chain's CDR3 is CASSQGTSGGTEQFF. In DNA form, the CDR3 reads TGTGCCAGCAGCCAGGGGACTAGCGGAGGAACTGAGCAGTTCTTC.

The chain uses TRBV10-3 and TRBJ1-3, with 9 bases that match TRBD1. Germline V gives CDR1 ENHRY, CDR2 SYGVKD. The CDR3 contains 16 residues. V lost 11 bases to trimming and J lost 4 bases; unmatched junction nucleotides: 15. The CDR3 sequence is CASRDRVNLFGNTIYF. CDR3 sequence (DNA): TGTGCCTCCCGGGACAGGGTCAATTTGTTCGGAAACACCATATATTTT.

This chain joins TRBV14 and TRBJ2-1, with 7 bases aligning to TRBD1. The CDR3 runs 14 residues. Germline lookup yields CDR1 SGHDN and CDR2 FVKESK. The V and J ends lost 2 bases and 8 bases, in that order; junction bases with no gene match: 6. The CDR3 DNA follows: TGTGCCAGCAGCCAATCCAAGGGGGCATATGAGCAGTTCTTC. It yields the protein CASSQSKGAYEQFF.

This rearrangement joins TRBV11-1 to TRBJ2-4, with D possibly matching TRBD2 (5 bases). The CDR3 covers 14 residues. From germline, CDR1 is SGHAT and CDR2 FQDESV (reference sequence). Trimming shortened V by 5 bases and J by 0 bases, and 8 bases separated the two germline ends. This chain's CDR3 is CASSPGEAKNIQYF. The CDR3 DNA sequence: TGTGCCAGCAGCCCCGGGGAAGCCAAAAACATTCAGTACTTC.

Here the CDR3 reads CASSQSEKRETEQFF. DNA of the CDR3: TGCGCCAGCAGTCAATCGGAAAAGCGGGAGACTGAGCAGTTCTTC. This chain connects TRBV23-1 to TRBJ2-1; 8 bases fit TRBD2. TRBV23-1 is flagged as an ORF with uncertain function. Unmatched junction bases numbered 7, after V lost 0 bases and J lost 9 bases. There are 15 residues in the CDR3.

The chain carries TRBV6-5 and TRBJ2-2, with 7 bases matching TRBD2. This CDR3 has 12 residues. V shed 6 bases and J 8 bases; nucleotides not matched to a gene: 3. Germline loops: CDR1 MNHEY, CDR2 SVGAGI. CDR3 region: CASRWGGGELFF. The DNA of the CDR3 is TGTGCCAGCAGGTGGGGGGGTGGGGAGCTGTTTTTT.

This clone appeared once. This chain uses TRBV6-1 with TRBJ2-5; TRBD1 might be the D (5 bases). Germline CDR1 is MNHNS and CDR2 is SASEGT. Trimming left V 1 base short and J 8 bases short, with 8 bases between. The CDR3 runs 12 residues. CDR3 DNA: TGTGCCAGCAGTGAAGGGTGGGGCACCCAGTACTTC. This codes for CASSEGWGTQYF.

The chain employs TRBV20-1 and TRBJ2-1; D is perhaps TRBD2 (6 bases). Germline V lookup: CDR1 DFQATT, CDR2 SNEGSKA (reference sequence). The CDR3 extends over 14 amino acids. Trimming removed 3 bases from V and 8 bases from J, with 17 bases in between. The chain's CDR3 is CSASTLGRGDEQFF. The CDR3 DNA follows: TGCAGTGCTAGTACTCTCGGGAGAGGCGATGAGCAGTTCTTC.

The chain combines TRBV7-9 with TRBJ1-1; D uncertain. CDR1 is SEHNR, CDR2 FQNEAQ, per germline (reference sequence). V lost 1 base and J 4 bases, leaving 13 bases between the germline ends. The CDR3 sequence is 15 residues long. The CDR3 reads CASSLVRGRVTEAFF. CDR3 in DNA: TGTGCCAGCAGCTTAGTTCGGGGAAGGGTCACTGAAGCTTTCTTT.

The gene calls are TRBV4-3 and TRBJ1-2; 9 bases are shared with TRBD1. The CDR3 loop spans 15 amino acids. With V trimmed by 0 bases and J by 8 bases, 7 bases remained unmatched. CDR1 and CDR2 from the germline V gene are LGHNA and YSLEER. The CDR3 bases are TGCGCCAGCAGCCAAGATCCCAGGACAGGGGTCGGCTACACCTTC. Translating it yields CASSQDPRTGVGYTF.

The genes are TRBV5-1 and TRBJ1-1; D might be TRBD1 (6 bases). Germline V CDR1 and CDR2: SGHRS, YFSETQ. CDR3 length: 15 residues. The V end was cut by 4 bases, the J end by 3 bases, with 16 bases between. CDR3 bases: TGCGCCAGCAGCCAACTTCAGGGGTTGGACACTGAAGCTTTCTTT. Its protein product is CASSQLQGLDTEAFF.

The chain links TRBV20-1 to TRBJ1-1; the D is unclear. Trimming took off 3 bases at V and 6 bases at J, with 14 bases between the two ends. The CDR3 is made up of 13 amino acids. Looked up from germline, CDR1 is DFQATT and CDR2 is SNEGSKA (reference sequence). The CDR3 reads CSASLIGPSEAFF. The CDR3 coding sequence is TGCAGTGCTAGTTTGATTGGGCCCTCTGAAGCTTTCTTT.

This rearrangement joins TRBV5-8 to TRBJ1-2, with D possibly being TRBD1 (5 bases). This CDR3 spans 14 amino acids. The germline gives CDR1 SGHTS, CDR2 YDEGEE. Trimming took off 0 bases at V and 4 bases at J, with 10 bases between the two ends. CDR3 sequence (DNA): TGTGCCAGCAGCTTGGGCGGGACCTTCTATGGCTACACCTTC. Protein: CASSLGGTFYGYTF.

The chain recombines TRBV11-2 with TRBJ2-1; D uncertain. The CDR3 extends over 17 amino acids. Germline values: CDR1 SGHAT, CDR2 FQNNGV. The V end lost 1 base, the J end lost 0 bases, and 13 bases lay between the germline ends. DNA of the CDR3: TGTGCCAGCAGCTTAGTTGGCCTTTCCCTCTCCTACAATGAGCAGTTCTTC. Its protein product is CASSLVGLSLSYNEQFF.

This clone was counted between two and nine times. J is TRBJ1-1 and V is TRBV19; 10 nucleotides agree with TRBD1. The germline V gene has CDR1 LNHDA and CDR2 SQIVND (reference sequence). The V segment lost 4 bases and the J segment 9 bases; nucleotides outside the gene matches: 14. CDR3 size: 16 residues. In DNA, the CDR3 is TGTGCCAGTAGTAGGCACCCCGGGACAGGGGCCCCAAAAGCTTTCTTT. Its translation is CASSRHPGTGAPKAFF.

The chain couples TRBV9 to TRBJ2-2, with D possibly TRBD2 on 7 matching bases. The CDR3 length is 16 residues. Between the trimmed V and J ends, which lost 2 bases and 4 bases, there was a span of 15 bases. CDR1 and CDR2 (germline): SGDLS, YYNGEE. For the CDR3, the DNA is TGTGCCAGCAGCGTCCCCGGACTAGGGGGCACCGGGGAGCTGTTTTTT. Its protein is CASSVPGLGGTGELFF.

This clone was seen once. The chain recombines TRBV6-4 with TRBJ2-7; TRBD1 matches 8 bases. The germline V gene has CDR1 MRHNA and CDR2 SNTAGT. This CDR3 is built from 13 residues. Trimming took 4 bases from V and 6 from J; bases not matched to a gene: 5. The CDR3 protein is CASSVDRGGEQYF. CDR3 nucleotide sequence: TGTGCCAGCAGTGTCGACAGGGGAGGCGAGCAGTACTTC.

As DNA, the CDR3 is TGTGCCAGTAGTCCACTTGGGCGGGATCTCTCCTACGAGCAGTACTTC. Its protein product is CASSPLGRDLSYEQYF. The chain has TRBV19 and TRBJ2-7; maybe TRBD2 (6 bases). Trimming shortened V by 5 bases and J by 0 bases, and 17 bases separated the two germline ends. Germline lookup yields CDR1 LNHDA and CDR2 SQIVND (reference sequence). CDR3 length: 16 amino acids.

The gene calls are TRBV6-4 and TRBJ2-1; 8 bases are shared with TRBD1. Germline V lookup: CDR1 MRHNA, CDR2 SNTAGT. Losses at the gene ends were 6 bases for V and 7 bases for J; bases not matched to a gene: 11. This CDR3 is 15 amino acids long. As DNA, the CDR3 is TGTGCCAGCAGCTCCGGGACAGGCCTGAGGAATGAGCAGTTCTTC. Encoded protein: CASSSGTGLRNEQFF.

This clone has only one observation. This chain joins TRBV27 and TRBJ2-2, with TRBD1 matching 7 bases. Unmatched junction bases numbered 11, after V lost 5 bases and J lost 5 bases. Per germline, CDR1 MNHEY and CDR2 SMNVEV (reference sequence). The CDR3 is 16 amino acids. This CDR3 is CASSADEGARTGELFF. The CDR3 DNA sequence: TGTGCCAGCAGTGCCGATGAGGGGGCGAGGACCGGGGAGCTGTTTTTT.

V gene TRBV29-1 combines with J gene TRBJ1-5, with 10 bases identical to TRBD1. After removal of 8 bases from V and 3 bases from J, the junction contained 10 bases not matched to a gene. Germline assignment: CDR1 SQVTM and CDR2 ANQGSEA. The CDR3 is 15 residues long. The CDR3 DNA follows: TGCAGCATTATGTTTGGGACAGGGGACAATCAGCCCCAGCATTTT. This codes for CSIMFGTGDNQPQHF.

V usage is TRBV5-1 and J usage is TRBJ1-1; TRBD1 matches at 10 bases. J gave up 6 bases and V 3 bases, and 5 bases lay outside the gene matches. The V gene's germline CDR1 is SGHRS and CDR2 YFSETQ. The CDR3 is 14 residues long. The CDR3 DNA reads as TGCGCCAGCAGCTCCGGACAGGGGGTCCCTGAAGCTTTCTTT. It yields the protein CASSSGQGVPEAFF.

The chain couples TRBV7-9 to TRBJ1-1; TRBD1 might be the D (5 bases). Germline V lookup: CDR1 SEHNR, CDR2 FQNEAQ (reference sequence). Trimming shortened V by 5 bases and J by 4 bases, and 14 bases separated the two germline ends. This CDR3 is 14 amino acids long. CDR3 nucleotide sequence: TGTGCCAGCAGCCTCCGTGGGGGAGGCACTGAAGCTTTCTTT. It encodes CASSLRGGGTEAFF.

The genes are TRBV19 and TRBJ1-6; 7 bases match TRBD1. J lost 7 bases, V lost 6 bases, and 3 bases had no gene match. Looked up from germline, CDR1 is LNHDA and CDR2 is SQIVND (reference sequence). This CDR3 has 13 residues. The CDR3 protein is CASRGRGNSPLHF. The CDR3 coding sequence is TGTGCCAGTAGGGGCAGGGGGAATTCACCCCTCCACTTT. The whole variable domain, remainder taken from reference TRBV19 and TRBJ1-6, is DGGITQSPKYLFRKEGQNVTLSCEQNLNHDAMYWYRQDPGQGLRLIYYSQIVNDFQKGDIAEGYSVSREKKESFPLTVTSAQKNPTAFYLCASRGRGNSPLHFGNGTRLTVT.